The clone carrying this T cell receptor (beta chain) showed up many times. Its antigen is unknown. These data belong to a study of identical twins. Study observations and caveats: There is a chance that invariant MAIT and iNKT cells partially muddied zero-insertion analyses. The models systematically underestimated how much out-of-frame TCR alpha was shared in monozygotic twins. Researchers reported excess low generation probability among twin-shared out-of-frame alpha sequences.

Template switching supplied a universal primer site; unique molecular identifiers were carried on the cDNA. TCRdb re-called the 5' RACE reads through MiXCR, storing one row per CDR3 protein. The repertoire holds about 530,000 distinct CDR3 sequences, with roughly 15% as singletons. This CDR3 has 14 residues. Germline lookup yields CDR1 DFQATT and CDR2 SNEGSKA (reference sequence). V was pared by 6 bases and J by 9 bases, with 14 bases of the junction left unmatched. These same records also appear under a second study, on yellow fever vaccine responses in identical twins.

Sequenced input: CD4+ T cells sorted from blood. This chain connects TRBV20-1 to TRBJ2-3, with 8 bases aligning to TRBD2. The clonotype comes from a woman aged 18-35 years in good health. The CDR3 DNA reads as TGCAGTGCCCCTCTAGCGGGTGCGGGAGAAACGCAGTATTTT. Protein product: CSAPLAGAGETQYF.